A selection of T cell receptor beta chains follows, all from one sample in a study of response to subunit inactivated influenza vaccine. TCRdb redid the calling of the RT-PCR reads with MiXCR, one entry per CDR3 protein. The sample yields about 570,000 distinct CDR3 sequences, about 11% seen once. These data were also reused for a study on T cells expressing NK-cell markers.

The sequences come from PBMCs from blood, collected on the day of vaccination. Receptors originate from a man aged 50 or older who received an inactivated influenza vaccine. The CDR3 runs from the conserved cysteine through the conserved F or W. The D gene is left open where the match is weak. Not all rows give a size; the values are once, few, many and, for expanded clones, a class.

V gene	D gene	clone size	J gene	CDR3 protein	CDR3 DNA
TRBV20-1	TRBD1	few	TRBJ2-5	CSASTGAYQETQYF	TGCAGTGCCTCAACAGGGGCGTACCAAGAGACCCAGTACTTC
TRBV5-1	TRBD2	many	TRBJ2-3	CASSPLADTDTQYF	TGCGCCAGCAGTCCCCTAGCGGACACAGATACGCAGTATTTT
TRBV20-1	NA	few	TRBJ1-4	CSAAGNPTNEKLFF	TGCAGTGCGGCAGGGAATCCAACTAATGAAAAACTGTTTTTT
TRBV5-1	NA	few	TRBJ1-6	CASSLWAQGALNSPLHF	TGCGCCAGCAGCTTGTGGGCCCAGGGCGCGCTTAATTCACCCCTCCACTTT
TRBV12-3/TRBV12-4	TRBD2	many	TRBJ2-4	CASSSGGSKNIQYF	TGTGCCAGCAGTTCGGGGGGGTCCAAAAACATTCAGTACTTC
TRBV10-3	TRBD1	NA	TRBJ1-2	CAISTGAINYGYTF	TGTGCCATCAGCACAGGGGCGATTAACTATGGCTACACCTTC
TRBV29-1	NA	NA	TRBJ2-7	CSVETGVTRNEQYF	TGCAGCGTTGAAACCGGTGTCACCCGAAACGAGCAGTACTTC
TRBV29-1	NA	many	TRBJ1-2	CSVGGSDGYTF	TGCAGCGTGGGGGGTTCAGATGGCTACACCTTC
TRBV13	NA	few	TRBJ1-1	CASSLVTSGNTEAFF	TGTGCCAGCAGCTTAGTAACAAGCGGGAACACTGAAGCTTTCTTT
TRBV5-1	NA	NA	TRBJ2-1	CASRDIGYNEQFF	TGCGCCAGCAGAGACATCGGTTACAATGAGCAGTTCTTC
TRBV5-1	TRBD2	many	TRBJ2-1	CASSLTSGRSEQFF	TGCGCCAGCAGCTTAACTAGCGGGAGAAGTGAGCAGTTCTTC
TRBV6-1	NA	NA	TRBJ1-6	CASQGRTAGYNSPLHF	TGTGCCAGCCAAGGTCGAACGGCAGGCTATAATTCACCCCTCCACTTT
TRBV5-1	TRBD2	NA	TRBJ2-7	CASSLLGGGVYEQYF	TGCGCCAGCAGTCTCTTAGGTGGGGGGGTGTACGAGCAGTACTTC
TRBV12-3/TRBV12-4	NA	few	TRBJ1-3	CASSRLGVSGNTIYF	TGTGCCAGCAGTCGCCTCGGGGTCTCTGGAAACACCATATATTTT
TRBV3-1	TRBD1	few	TRBJ2-7	CASSPYATGTGTYEQYF	TGTGCCAGCAGCCCATACGCAACCGGGACAGGGACCTACGAGCAGTACTTC
TRBV12-3/TRBV12-4	TRBD2	few	TRBJ2-5	CASRFSGSGETQYF	TGTGCCAGCAGGTTTAGCGGGAGCGGGGAGACCCAGTACTTC
TRBV4-1	NA	few	TRBJ2-3	CASSQDWDTDTQYF	TGCGCCAGCAGCCAAGACTGGGACACAGATACGCAGTATTTT
TRBV11-2	NA	few	TRBJ1-1	CASSLGRGLATEAFF	TGTGCCAGCAGCTTAGGACGGGGTTTGGCCACTGAAGCTTTCTTT
TRBV12-3/TRBV12-4	NA	few	TRBJ2-3	CASNPPPAHPEGPDTQYF	TGTGCCAGCAATCCACCCCCAGCTCACCCAGAAGGCCCAGATACGCAGTATTTT
TRBV30	TRBD1	few	TRBJ1-5	CAWSPGTVLNQPQHF	TGTGCCTGGAGCCCCGGGACAGTCCTCAATCAGCCCCAGCATTTT
TRBV5-1	TRBD1	many	TRBJ1-1	CASSRDSMNTEAFF	TGCGCCAGCAGCCGGGACAGCATGAACACTGAAGCTTTCTTT
TRBV12-3/TRBV12-4	NA	few	TRBJ2-1	CASSLKGSYNEQFF	TGTGCCAGCAGTTTAAAGGGGTCCTACAATGAGCAGTTCTTC
TRBV10-3	TRBD1	few	TRBJ2-3	CAISESRQGGSPDTQYF	TGTGCCATCAGTGAGTCCCGACAGGGTGGTTCCCCAGATACGCAGTATTTT
TRBV5-4	TRBD2	few	TRBJ2-2	CASRPGLDTGELFF	TGTGCCAGCAGACCGGGACTAGACACCGGGGAGCTGTTTTTT
TRBV10-2	NA	few	TRBJ2-1	CASSDRRGSNEQFF	TGCGCCAGCAGTGATCGGAGAGGATCCAATGAGCAGTTCTTC
TRBV4-1	TRBD1	few	TRBJ2-2	CASSETGTRTGELFF	TGCGCCAGCAGCGAGACAGGGACCAGGACCGGGGAGCTGTTTTTT
TRBV6-2/TRBV6-3	TRBD1	NA	TRBJ1-2	CASSFPRTGAIRNYGYTF	TGTGCCAGCAGTTTCCCCCGGACAGGGGCGATTAGGAACTATGGCTACACCTTC
TRBV10-3	TRBD2	many	TRBJ2-7	CATLWTSGGLYEQYF	TGTGCCACCCTATGGACTAGCGGGGGTCTGTACGAGCAGTACTTC
TRBV7-9	NA	NA	TRBJ2-7	CASSLLGTNEQYF	TGTGCCAGCAGCTTACTCGGGACGAACGAGCAGTACTTC
TRBV11-2	TRBD1	many	TRBJ2-1	CASSSQTGSAYNEQFF	TGTGCCAGCAGCTCACAGACAGGGAGTGCCTACAATGAGCAGTTCTTC
TRBV5-1	NA	NA	TRBJ2-1	CASSSGRILWFF	TGCGCCAGCAGCTCGGGGCGGATCTTGTGGTTCTTC
TRBV9	TRBD1	few	TRBJ2-7	CASSVDGTGVSEQYF	TGTGCCAGCAGCGTAGACGGGACAGGGGTCTCCGAGCAGTACTTC
TRBV7-2	TRBD1	few	TRBJ2-3	CASSLASGTGGADTQYF	TGTGCCAGCAGCTTAGCATCCGGGACAGGGGGCGCGGATACGCAGTATTTT
TRBV2	NA	NA	TRBJ1-4	CASSPLTATNEKLFF	TGTGCCAGCAGTCCTCTCACCGCAACTAATGAAAAACTGTTTTTT
TRBV5-6	TRBD2	few	TRBJ2-7	CASSKTSVSYEQYF	TGTGCCAGCAGCAAGACTAGCGTCTCCTACGAGCAGTACTTC
TRBV3-1	NA	few	TRBJ1-6	CASSPEMASGSPLHF	TGTGCCAGCAGCCCAGAGATGGCCTCGGGTTCACCCCTCCACTTT
TRBV11-2	NA	few	TRBJ2-7	CASSLDIILGPSSYEQYF	TGTGCCAGCAGCTTAGACATTATTTTAGGTCCGAGCTCCTACGAGCAGTACTTC
TRBV4-3	NA	NA	TRBJ1-4	CASSYQTENEKLFF	TGCGCCAGCAGCTATCAGACAGAAAATGAAAAACTGTTTTTT
TRBV7-9	NA	NA	TRBJ2-4	CASSLLIGGKNIQYF	TGTGCCAGCAGCTTATTGATCGGTGGCAAAAACATTCAGTACTTC
TRBV28	NA	NA	TRBJ1-5	CASSLFLGGVAENQPQHF	TGTGCCAGCAGTTTATTTTTGGGGGGCGTCGCGGAAAATCAGCCCCAGCATTTT
TRBV7-6	NA	few	TRBJ2-7	CASSFGGQRDEQYF	TGTGCCAGCAGCTTCGGAGGCCAGAGGGACGAGCAGTACTTC
TRBV28	TRBD2	few	TRBJ2-7	CASSSRLAGDEQYF	TGTGCCAGCAGTTCTCGCCTAGCGGGGGACGAGCAGTACTTC
TRBV6-2/TRBV6-3	NA	many	TRBJ2-7	CASSYVPGFYEQYF	TGTGCCAGCAGTTATGTACCAGGTTTCTACGAGCAGTACTTC
TRBV6-1	NA	few	TRBJ2-7	CASSRGHKTYEQYF	TGTGCCAGCAGCCGGGGACACAAGACCTACGAGCAGTACTTC
TRBV5-5	NA	NA	TRBJ1-4	CASSSDVHEKLFF	TGTGCCAGCAGCTCGGACGTACATGAAAAACTGTTTTTT
TRBV10-3	NA	few	TRBJ1-2	CAIRNTGHYGYTF	TGTGCCATCAGGAATACAGGGCACTATGGCTACACCTTC
TRBV27	NA	few	TRBJ1-3	CASSLGGLGGNTIYF	TGTGCCAGCAGTCTCGGTGGCTTGGGGGGAAACACCATATATTTT
TRBV18	TRBD2	NA	TRBJ2-1	CASSPVAGTYNEQFF	TGTGCCAGCTCACCCGTAGCGGGTACCTACAATGAGCAGTTCTTC
TRBV4-2	NA	NA	TRBJ2-3	CASSQDGGGDTQYF	TGTGCCAGCAGCCAAGATGGAGGGGGGGATACGCAGTATTTT
TRBV28	NA	many	TRBJ2-5	CASSFSVPRQETQYF	TGTGCCAGCAGCTTTAGCGTGCCGAGGCAAGAGACCCAGTACTTC
TRBV4-3	NA	NA	TRBJ2-3	CASSQRKSDTQYF	TGCGCCAGCAGCCAGCGCAAATCGGATACGCAGTATTTT
TRBV24-1	NA	few	TRBJ2-1	CATQQGGGLYEQFF	TGTGCCACCCAACAGGGGGGGGGCTTGTATGAGCAGTTCTTC
TRBV6-1	TRBD2	NA	TRBJ2-1	CASSQAGGRNEQFF	TGTGCCAGCAGTCAAGCGGGAGGCCGGAATGAGCAGTTCTTC
TRBV2	TRBD1	NA	TRBJ2-7	CASSGQGKVTGRNEQYF	TGTGCCAGCAGTGGACAGGGGAAGGTAACTGGAAGGAACGAGCAGTACTTC
TRBV19	TRBD1	NA	TRBJ2-7	CASSSSGQGAEQYF	TGTGCCAGTAGTAGCTCGGGACAGGGAGCCGAGCAGTACTTC